The T cell receptor beta chain under discussion was sequenced for a study of T cell repertoires and HLA-DP antigens. Study background: Alloreactive CD4+ T cells targeted HLA-DP on transduced HeLa. Sorted CD137+CD4+ samples averaged about 220 ng DNA; pre-culture CD4+ samples, 900 to 1,500 ng.

A word on this clone: The target antigen is unknown.

Whole-study findings and limits: Against one allele, clones undetected before culture averaged approximately 36%; against the other, roughly 51%. Antigen presentation used HeLa cells, with total CD4+ cells responding.

The method was immunoSEQ multiplex PCR; TCRdb's version includes in-frame clones alone and lacks a portion of them. Seen here are roughly 120,000 clones, about 92% observed once, and the top ten hold under 0.35%. CDR1 LNHNV and CDR2 YYDKDF come from the germline V gene (reference sequence). CDR3 size: 14 residues. The V end lost 1 base, the J end lost 11 bases, and 17 bases lay between the germline ends. This clonotype was sampled from a woman aged 18 to 35 in good health and CMV-seronegative. This sequence joins TRBV15 and TRBJ1-1; D not resolved. The sequenced material came from CD4+ T cells from PBMCs. CDR3 in DNA: TGTGCCACCAGCAGAGCGGAAGCCCCTCGGTATGCTTTCTTT. It specifies CATSRAEAPRYAFF.